The clone carrying this TCR beta chain appeared a single time. The same CDR3 can be traced to other DNA sequences in this sample. This entry is derived from a study of OX40 agonist ivuxolimab in advanced cancers. Study details: Aged about 20 to 80 with a mean of around 60 years, they were about 83% male.

Assay used: immunoSEQ multiplex PCR; TCRdb lists only in-frame clones, some missing. The table has about 80,000 clones, 80% to 95% seen once. Trimming removed 5 bases from V and 4 bases from J, with 6 bases in between. Germline V gene sequence: CDR1 MNHEY, CDR2 SMNVEV (reference sequence). The CDR3 totals 13 residues. The chain combines TRBV27 with TRBJ2-6; D uncertain. Sample: CD4+ or CD8+ T cells sorted from blood, taken in a trial of the OX40 agonist ivuxolimab. This clonotype was obtained from an adult with an advanced solid tumor such as melanoma, head and neck, liver or kidney cancer. The CDR3 DNA sequence: TGTGCCAGCAGTCCCTCCGGGGCCAACGTCCTGACTTTC. It translates to CASSPSGANVLTF. Full variable domain (outside the CDR3, taken from reference TRBV27 and TRBJ2-6): EAQVTQNPRYLITVTGKKLTVTCSQNMNHEYMSWYRQDPGLGLRQIYYSMNVEVTDKGDVPEGYKVSRKEKRNFPLILESPSPNQTSLYFCASSPSGANVLTFGAGSRLTVL.